This T cell receptor beta chain was sequenced for a study of siplizumab effects on memory and regulatory T cells. With V trimmed by 7 bases and J by 6 bases, 10 bases remained unmatched. In germline, CDR1 is SNHLY, CDR2 FYNNEI. There are 15 residues in the CDR3. Libraries were prepared by immunoSEQ multiplex PCR; TCRdb keeps only in-frame clonotypes and omits some of them. This sample has approximately 60,000 clones, with 79% found just once. Input material: memory CD4+ T cells sorted from blood. This TCR derives from a human donor in good health. The rearrangement joins TRBV2 to TRBJ1-5, with 9 nucleotides matching TRBD1. The CDR3 sequence is CASTQGTGPSQPQHF. For the CDR3, the DNA is TGTGCCAGCACCCAGGGGACAGGGCCAAGTCAGCCCCAGCATTTT.